This note documents a single TCR beta chain sequence. These data are taken from a study of shared T cell receptors in the human thymus. Using immunoSEQ multiplex PCR, the repertoire was profiled, and TCRdb retains in-frame clones only, with some absent. The sample lists approximately 68,000 clones; 90% to 95% were seen once. V was trimmed by 2 bases and J by 5 bases, leaving 16 bases between them. The germline V gene has CDR1 SGHNT and CDR2 YYREEE (reference sequence). The CDR3 extends over 15 amino acids. The material sequenced was thymocytes. V usage is TRBV5-4 and J usage is TRBJ1-2; D may be TRBD1 (5 bases). This TCR was sampled from a human donor. As DNA, the CDR3 is TGTGCCAGCAGCTTAGGGCCAGGGCCTAGGTATGGCTACACCTTC. This translates into CASSLGPGPRYGYTF.